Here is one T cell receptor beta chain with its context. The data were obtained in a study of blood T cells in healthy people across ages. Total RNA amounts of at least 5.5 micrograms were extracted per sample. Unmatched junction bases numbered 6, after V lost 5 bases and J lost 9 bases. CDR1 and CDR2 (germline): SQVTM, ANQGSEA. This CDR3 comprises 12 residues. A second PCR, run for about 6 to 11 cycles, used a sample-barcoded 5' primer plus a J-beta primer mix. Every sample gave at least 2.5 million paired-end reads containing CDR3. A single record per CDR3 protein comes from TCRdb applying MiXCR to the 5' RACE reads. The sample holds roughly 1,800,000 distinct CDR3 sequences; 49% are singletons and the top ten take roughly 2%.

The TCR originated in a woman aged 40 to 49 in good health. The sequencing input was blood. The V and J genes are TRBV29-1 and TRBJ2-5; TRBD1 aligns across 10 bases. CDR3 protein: CSVPTGQGAQYF. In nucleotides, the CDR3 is TGCAGCGTTCCAACCGGACAGGGGGCCCAGTACTTC. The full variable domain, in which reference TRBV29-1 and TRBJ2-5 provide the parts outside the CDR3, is SAVISQKPSRDICQRGTSLTIQCQVDSQVTMMFWYRQQPGQSLTLIATANQGSEATYESGFVIDKFPISRPNLTFSTLTVSNMSPEDSSIYLCSVPTGQGAQYFGPGTRLLVL.